This T cell receptor beta chain was documented in a study of blood T cell repertoires in COVID-19. Turning to the study itself: Samples taken during acute and convalescent COVID-19 were collected in the United States, Italy and Spain. Nucleic acid was either cDNA or gDNA, and it came from T cells, B-cell-depleted T cells, or PBMCs.

During active infection, Seattle patients enrolled and were then monitored through disease. As processed by the authors: Nucleated cell counts were estimated from reference gene primer amplification. This table comes from immunoSEQ multiplex PCR, and its TCRdb copy is limited to in-frame clones, with some not included. That table is the source of V, J and clone size, and D and trimming were worked out from the DNA. The profile covers 500,000 to 600,000 clones, with about 89% appearing a single time and 7.5% to 9% taken by the ten largest. The sequence was collected from a woman aged 45-65 years with COVID-19, enrolled during active disease. The sequenced sample consisted of peripheral blood.

The CDR3 region is CASTPGDFGEAFF. CDR3 DNA: TGTGCCAGTACCCCGGGGGATTTTGGAGAAGCTTTCTTT. This chain uses TRBV19 with TRBJ1-1, with D perhaps TRBD1 (5 bases). This CDR3 is built from 13 residues. CDR1 is LNHDA, CDR2 SQIVND, per germline (reference sequence). V dropped 7 bases and J dropped 8 bases, with 17 bases sitting between them.